This entry features one TCR beta chain sequence. TCRdb's table, derived via immunoSEQ multiplex PCR, lists solely in-frame clones and lacks some. The sample includes about 14,000 clones, around 84% of them seen just once. Trimming pared 7 bases from V and 11 bases from J, leaving 15 bases between. This CDR3 comprises 12 residues. These data originate in a study of blood T cell repertoires in COVID-19. Study overall: From the United States, Italy and Spain came samples of acute and convalescent COVID-19. Sources were T cells, B-cell-depleted T cells, or PBMCs; the material itself was cDNA or gDNA.

The J gene is TRBJ2-1, the V gene TRBV12-3 or TRBV12-4, with D unclear. The receptor was derived from a woman aged 50 to 60 with active or convalescent COVID-19. Sequenced: peripheral blood. In DNA form, the CDR3 reads TGTGCCAGCACCTTTAGCTTCCCCAAGCAGTTCTTC. Translating it yields CASTFSFPKQFF.